The rows below give T cell receptor beta chains drawn from one sample of a study of monozygotic twins with inflammatory bowel disease. TCRdb reprocessed the 5' RACE reads; each CDR3 protein has one entry and no DNA is given. The table counts 420,000 or so distinct CDR3 sequences; 2% to 2.5% lies in the top ten. Sequences were obtained from blood. Every receptor here comes from a human donor with ulcerative colitis or Crohn's disease, or a healthy co-twin of an affected twin (not recorded which). CDR3s include the opening cysteine and the closing phenylalanine or tryptophan.

V	J	CDR3
TRBV11-1	TRBJ2-1	CASSSGGPSSYNEQFF
TRBV7-6	TRBJ2-2	CATTGGDDWELFF
TRBV3-1	TRBJ2-1	CASSQNSPILAGKQFF
TRBV7-2	TRBJ1-2	CASIQPNYGYTF
TRBV11-2	TRBJ1-1	CASSLASGTPLAEAFF
TRBV20-1	TRBJ2-7	CSARWDRSYEQYF
TRBV3-1	TRBJ2-1	CASSHSTSGRKNEQFF
TRBV13	TRBJ2-1	CASRSTGRNEQFF
TRBV25-1	TRBJ1-2	CASSELAGDRRGYTF
TRBV7-6	TRBJ2-7	CASSSNRWAYEQYF
TRBV20-1	TRBJ2-5	CSAQGGWQETQYF
TRBV7-3	TRBJ2-7	CASSLPHPTGSYEQYF
TRBV10-3	TRBJ2-7	CAISEAPEGYEQYF
TRBV5-5	TRBJ2-1	CASSSGTADEQFF
TRBV3-1	TRBJ2-2	CASSQGGLAGATGELFF
TRBV20-1	TRBJ2-7	CSARDPGTSSYEQYF
TRBV4-3	TRBJ2-3	CASSQGASGFTDTQYF
TRBV7-9	TRBJ2-1	CAGTSGGPTDEQFF
TRBV6-1	TRBJ2-2	CASSESRGTGELFF